These T cell receptor beta chains were read from a single sample in a study of CD8 T cells in ankylosing spondylitis. TCRdb fed the 5' RACE reads into MiXCR, producing one record per CDR3 protein. The table lists 200,000 to 300,000 distinct CDR3 sequences, 20% to 30% of them singletons. The material sequenced was blood, either unsorted or a sorted T cell fraction (not recorded which). These receptors were taken from a male donor with ankylosing spondylitis or in good health (not recorded which). Each CDR3 is given with its conserved first and last residue. The order of the fields is CDR3 protein, CDR3 DNA, D gene, clone size, J gene, V gene. D genes are given only for firm matches. Size values are once, few and many counts, or a class for expanded clones, and some rows have none.

CDR3aa: CASSLTGGHYEQYF; CDR3nt: TGTGCCAGCAGCTTGACAGGGGGCCATTACGAGCAGTACTTC; d_gene: TRBD1; abundance: NA; j_gene: TRBJ2-7; v_gene: TRBV5-5
CDR3aa: CATGRLAVYNEQFF; CDR3nt: TGTGCCACCGGGCGCCTAGCGGTCTACAATGAGCAGTTCTTC; d_gene: TRBD2; abundance: many; j_gene: TRBJ2-1; v_gene: TRBV15
CDR3aa: CSALGTGGWHEQYF; CDR3nt: TGCAGTGCTCTGGGGACAGGGGGATGGCACGAGCAGTACTTC; d_gene: TRBD1; abundance: few; j_gene: TRBJ2-7; v_gene: TRBV20-1
CDR3aa: CSARVGGGANEQFF; CDR3nt: TGCAGTGCTAGAGTAGGCGGGGGGGCGAATGAGCAGTTCTTC; d_gene: TRBD2; abundance: few; j_gene: TRBJ2-1; v_gene: TRBV20-1
CDR3aa: CASSWTGYYEQYF; CDR3nt: TGTGCCAGCAGCTGGACAGGGTACTACGAGCAGTACTTC; d_gene: TRBD1; abundance: NA; j_gene: TRBJ2-7; v_gene: TRBV12-3/TRBV12-4
CDR3aa: CASRDIAGERETQYF; CDR3nt: TGTGCCAGCAGAGACATAGCGGGGGAGAGGGAGACCCAGTACTTC; d_gene: TRBD2; abundance: many; j_gene: TRBJ2-5; v_gene: TRBV5-6
CDR3aa: CSALTNTGELFF; CDR3nt: TGCAGTGCTCTAACTAACACCGGGGAGCTGTTTTTT; d_gene: NA; abundance: NA; j_gene: TRBJ2-2; v_gene: TRBV20-1
CDR3aa: CASSPDRADNEQFF; CDR3nt: TGTGCCAGCAGCCCTGACAGGGCGGACAATGAGCAGTTCTTC; d_gene: TRBD1; abundance: many; j_gene: TRBJ2-1; v_gene: TRBV7-9
CDR3aa: CASSRGVNEQFF; CDR3nt: TGTGCCAGCAGCCGAGGGGTAAATGAGCAGTTCTTC; d_gene: NA; abundance: NA; j_gene: TRBJ2-1; v_gene: TRBV6-1
CDR3aa: CASSFVGRLAKQFF; CDR3nt: TGTGCCAGCAGTTTTGTTGGCAGACTAGCGAAGCAGTTCTTC; d_gene: TRBD2; abundance: many; j_gene: TRBJ2-1; v_gene: TRBV12-3/TRBV12-4
CDR3aa: CASSYKGTLAKNIQYF; CDR3nt: TGTGCCAGCAGTTACAAGGGGACACTAGCCAAAAACATTCAGTACTTC; d_gene: NA; abundance: many; j_gene: TRBJ2-4; v_gene: TRBV6-5
CDR3aa: CASSPAVNYGYTF; CDR3nt: TGTGCCAGCTCACCAGCAGTGAACTATGGCTACACCTTC; d_gene: NA; abundance: few; j_gene: TRBJ1-2; v_gene: TRBV18
CDR3aa: CASGEDRAGQYF; CDR3nt: TGCGCCAGCGGAGAGGACAGGGCAGGGCAGTACTTC; d_gene: TRBD1; abundance: NA; j_gene: TRBJ2-7; v_gene: TRBV5-1
CDR3aa: CASSADGTEAFF; CDR3nt: TGTGCCAGCAGCGCCGATGGCACTGAAGCTTTCTTT; d_gene: NA; abundance: many; j_gene: TRBJ1-1; v_gene: TRBV3-1
CDR3aa: CASSSYLYNEQFF; CDR3nt: TGTGCCAGCAGCTCATACTTGTACAATGAGCAGTTCTTC; d_gene: NA; abundance: many; j_gene: TRBJ2-1; v_gene: TRBV7-2
CDR3aa: CAISGTNSYEQYF; CDR3nt: TGTGCCATCAGTGGGACCAACTCCTACGAGCAGTACTTC; d_gene: NA; abundance: many; j_gene: TRBJ2-7; v_gene: TRBV10-3
CDR3aa: CASSPRRDVGETQYF; CDR3nt: TGTGCCAGCTCACCACGGAGAGATGTGGGGGAGACCCAGTACTTC; d_gene: NA; abundance: NA; j_gene: TRBJ2-5; v_gene: TRBV18
CDR3aa: CASRLPGGGTDTQYF; CDR3nt: TGTGCCAGCAGGCTTCCGGGGGGCGGAACAGATACGCAGTATTTT; d_gene: NA; abundance: few; j_gene: TRBJ2-3; v_gene: TRBV7-6
CDR3aa: CSAQGPKNIQYF; CDR3nt: TGCAGTGCTCAGGGGCCCAAAAACATTCAGTACTTC; d_gene: NA; abundance: few; j_gene: TRBJ2-4; v_gene: TRBV20-1
CDR3aa: CSVRRGGKETQYF; CDR3nt: TGCAGCGTTCGTAGGGGGGGGAAAGAGACCCAGTACTTC; d_gene: NA; abundance: NA; j_gene: TRBJ2-5; v_gene: TRBV29-1
CDR3aa: CASSQAGSDTEAFF; CDR3nt: TGTGCCAGCAGCCAAGCGGGATCCGACACTGAAGCTTTCTTT; d_gene: NA; abundance: few; j_gene: TRBJ1-1; v_gene: TRBV3-1
CDR3aa: CASSLETSHNEQFF; CDR3nt: TGTGCCAGCAGCCTAGAGACTAGTCACAATGAGCAGTTCTTC; d_gene: NA; abundance: many; j_gene: TRBJ2-1; v_gene: TRBV9